The 26 T cell receptor beta chains presented below share a single source sample, sequenced in a study of T cell responses to AZD1222 COVID-19 vaccine. The table came from immunoSEQ multiplex PCR; TCRdb's copy has only in-frame clones and leaves some out. The table shows around 120,000 clones, with just over 90% occurring only once. Sample: peripheral blood, taken 28 days after the second AZD1222 dose. Source of these receptors: an adult who received the AZD1222 COVID-19 vaccine.

The rearrangement links TRBV12-3 or TRBV12-4 to TRBJ1-5; D is unclear. This CDR3 contains 12 residues. Trimming left V 6 bases short and J 4 bases short, with 7 bases between. CDR3 protein: CASRPHNQPQHF. CDR3 DNA: TGTGCCAGCAGGCCGCATAATCAGCCCCAGCATTTT.

The rearrangement uses TRBV5-5 and TRBJ2-1, with D possibly matching TRBD2 (5 bases). The CDR3 covers 15 residues. Trimming removed 4 bases from V and 1 base from J, with 12 bases in between. Germline V gene data show CDR1 as SGHKS and CDR2 as YYEKEE (reference sequence). The chain's CDR3 is CASSLSGLSYNEQFF. CDR3 bases: TGTGCCAGCAGCCTAAGCGGACTGTCCTACAATGAGCAGTTCTTC.

This chain connects TRBV21-1 to TRBJ1-2. TRBV21-1 is deemed a pseudogene. This CDR3 has 13 amino acids. The CDR3 protein is CATRCRHNYGYTF. CDR3 nucleotide sequence: TGTGCCACCCGATGTCGGCATAACTATGGCTACACCTTC.

The rearrangement links TRBV5-8 to TRBJ1-1; 7 bases fit TRBD1. The CDR3 covers 15 residues. V was pared by 0 bases and J by 5 bases, with 7 bases of the junction left unmatched. Looked up from germline, CDR1 is SGHTS and CDR2 is YDEGEE. CDR3 nucleotide sequence: TGTGCCAGCAGCTTGGCTGGAGGGGGCTTGACTGAAGCTTTCTTT. Protein: CASSLAGGGLTEAFF.

This chain connects TRBV19 to TRBJ1-1; TRBD1 agrees at 9 bases. Germline V gene lookup returns CDR1 LNHDA and CDR2 SQIVND (reference sequence). After removal of 5 bases from V and 4 bases from J, the junction contained 5 bases not matched to a gene. CDR3 length equals 14 residues. The CDR3 coding sequence is TGTGCCAGTAGTCCGGGACAGGGTCCCACTGAAGCTTTCTTT. This sequence encodes CASSPGQGPTEAFF. Combining the CDR3 with reference TRBV19 and TRBJ1-1 gives the whole variable domain DGGITQSPKYLFRKEGQNVTLSCEQNLNHDAMYWYRQDPGQGLRLIYYSQIVNDFQKGDIAEGYSVSREKKESFPLTVTSAQKNPTAFYLCASSPGQGPTEAFFGQGTRLTVV.

The CDR3 reads CASRGTKVTDTQYF. DNA for the CDR3: TGTGCCAGCAGGGGGACTAAGGTCACAGATACGCAGTATTTT. The chain employs TRBV2 and TRBJ2-3, with 7 bases lining up with TRBD2. Germline CDR1 reads SNHLY; CDR2 reads FYNNEI. With V trimmed by 6 bases and J by 2 bases, 5 bases remained unmatched. CDR3 size: 14 residues.

The chain is built from TRBV5-4 and TRBJ1-5, with D uncertain. V was cut by 4 bases and J by 5 bases, with 10 bases left in between. Per germline, CDR1 SGHNT and CDR2 YYREEE (reference sequence). This CDR3 spans 13 amino acids. CDR3 protein: CASSHDGDQPQHF. The CDR3 DNA reads as TGTGCCAGCAGCCACGACGGGGATCAGCCCCAGCATTTT.

The V and J genes are TRBV4-3 and TRBJ1-6; a weak D match, TRBD1 (6 bases). This CDR3 contains 20 residues. Trimming took 1 base from V and 7 from J, leaving 26 bases between them. CDR1 and CDR2 from the germline V gene are LGHNA and YSLEER. The CDR3 protein is CASSQGPAERDNSWNSPLHF. CDR3 in DNA: TGCGCCAGCAGCCAAGGTCCCGCGGAACGGGACAATTCTTGGAATTCACCCCTCCACTTT.

The chain links TRBV19 to TRBJ1-5, with D possibly TRBD1 on 5 matching bases. The CDR3 totals 17 residues. From germline, CDR1 is LNHDA and CDR2 SQIVND (reference sequence). The germline V and J ends were trimmed by 5 bases and 8 bases, with 25 bases remaining between them. CDR3 amino acids: CASSQKAGTAQSEPQHF. CDR3 in DNA: TGTGCCAGTAGTCAAAAAGCCGGGACGGCACAATCAGAGCCCCAGCATTTT.

The chain carries TRBV5-4 and TRBJ2-7; 8 bases match TRBD2. Trimming took 1 base from V and 3 from J; bases not matched to a gene: 6. This CDR3 spans 15 amino acids. Germline CDR1 is SGHNT and CDR2 is YYREEE (reference sequence). The CDR3 DNA follows: TGTGCCAGCAGCTTGAACGGGAGGGCCTTCTACGAGCAGTACTTC. This sequence encodes CASSLNGRAFYEQYF. Variable domain in full (rest from reference TRBV5-4 and TRBJ2-7): ETGVTQSPTHLIKTRGQQVTLRCSSQSGHNTVSWYQQALGQGPQFIFQYYREEENGRGNFPPRFSGLQFPNYSSELNVNALELDDSALYLCASSLNGRAFYEQYFGPGTRLTVT.

The chain has TRBV7-2 and TRBJ1-2, with 9 bases aligning to TRBD1. The trim removed 5 bases at V and 8 bases at J, leaving 12 bases unmatched. Germline values: CDR1 SGHTA, CDR2 FQGNSA. CDR3 length: 15 residues. This CDR3 reads CASSVGQGFSEGYTF. CDR3 nucleotide sequence: TGTGCCAGCAGCGTTGGACAGGGGTTTTCGGAGGGCTACACCTTC.

The rearrangement uses TRBV18 and TRBJ2-1; 10 nucleotides match TRBD1. The CDR3 contains 16 residues. Germline V gene sequence: CDR1 KGHSH, CDR2 LQKENI. V dropped 4 bases and J dropped 2; count of bases not matched to a gene: 5. The CDR3 DNA reads TGTGCCAGCTCACAAACCGGGACAGGGGCCTACAATGAGCAGTTCTTC. Amino acids: CASSQTGTGAYNEQFF.

As DNA, the CDR3 is TGTGCCATCACCGAAAGGGGGACGAACTATGGCTACACCTTC. Amino acids: CAITERGTNYGYTF. The chain uses TRBV10-3 and TRBJ1-2, with D possibly TRBD1 on 6 matching bases. The CDR3 runs 14 residues. The V end was cut by 7 bases, the J end by 2 bases, with 14 bases between. Germline CDR1 ENHRY, CDR2 SYGVKD.

The chain employs TRBV6-5 and TRBJ2-7; TRBD1 matches 9 bases. The ends lost 5 bases at V and 3 bases at J; junction bases unmatched: 8. Per the germline V gene, CDR1 is MNHEY and CDR2 is SVGAGI. CDR3 length: 15 residues. In DNA, the CDR3 is TGTGCCAGCAGTAAATGGCCGGGACAGGGCTACGAGCAGTACTTC. Encoded protein: CASSKWPGQGYEQYF.

The chain combines TRBV18 with TRBJ1-1; 9 bases line up with TRBD1. Germline lookup yields CDR1 KGHSH and CDR2 LQKENI. This CDR3 region has 16 residues. The J segment lost 1 base and the V segment lost 4 bases, leaving 7 bases of the junction unmatched. In DNA form, the CDR3 reads TGTGCCAGCTCACTCTGGGGACAGGGAGGGAACACTGAAGCTTTCTTT. Translated, it gives CASSLWGQGGNTEAFF.

Comments on this clone: At the DNA level, this CDR3 is encoded by other sequences in the same sample as well. The gene calls are TRBV7-8 and TRBJ1-2; D is possibly TRBD1 (5 bases). CDR1 is SGHVS, CDR2 FQNEAQ, per germline. With 2 bases removed from V and 3 bases from J, the gap between germline ends came to 10 bases. The CDR3 consists of 14 residues. The CDR3 protein is CASSLLGGDYGYTF. In DNA, the CDR3 is TGTGCCAGCAGCTTACTCGGGGGAGACTATGGCTACACCTTC.

A remark on this clone: At one of its ends the junction is not consistent with the germline gene, which may arise from a read error. V and J are TRBV7-8 and TRBJ2-1; D tentatively fits TRBD1 or TRBD2 (5 bases each). The CDR3 is 11 residues long. Germline CDR1 and CDR2: SGHVS and FQNEAQ. The CDR3 loop reads CASSHGAGEIF. In DNA, the CDR3 is TGTGCCAGCAGCCATGGGGCCGGGGAAATCTTC.

The CDR3 reads CASSLRGVNTEAFF. The DNA for the CDR3 is TGCGCCAGCAGCTTGAGGGGTGTGAACACTGAAGCTTTCTTT. This sequence joins TRBV5-1 and TRBJ1-1; D might be TRBD1 (5 bases). The CDR3 loop spans 14 amino acids. The V end was cut by 1 base, the J end by 0 bases, with 7 bases between. The V gene's germline CDR1 is SGHRS and CDR2 YFSETQ. The full variable domain, rest sourced from reference TRBV5-1 and TRBJ1-1, is KAGVTQTPRYLIKTRGQQVTLSCSPISGHRSVSWYQQTPGQGLQFLFEYFSETQRNKGNFPGRFSGRQFSNSRSEMNVSTLELGDSALYLCASSLRGVNTEAFFGQGTRLTVV.

The V and J genes are TRBV6-5 and TRBJ2-1; D might be TRBD1 or TRBD2, each matching 5 bases. This CDR3 is 15 amino acids long. CDR1 and CDR2 from the germline V gene are MNHEY and SVGAGI. V gave up 0 bases and J gave up 4 bases, with 10 bases separating them. CDR3 protein: CASSYSSWGYNEQFF. The DNA for the CDR3 is TGTGCCAGCAGTTACTCGAGTTGGGGGTACAATGAGCAGTTCTTC.

The chain employs TRBV7-2 and TRBJ2-2; 13 positions match TRBD2. Germline V gene data show CDR1 as SGHTA and CDR2 as FQGNSA. V lost 5 bases, J lost 7 bases, and 13 bases stayed unmatched. The CDR3 extends over 18 amino acids. In DNA, the CDR3 is TGTGCCAGCAGCCTTACTAGCGGGAGGGCCATGAATGGCGGGGAGCTGTTTTTT. Amino acid sequence: CASSLTSGRAMNGGELFF. Drawing the rest from reference TRBV7-2 and TRBJ2-2, the complete variable domain is GAGVSQSPSNKVTEKGKDVELRCDPISGHTALYWYRQSLGQGLEFLIYFQGNSAPDKSGLPSDRFSAERTGGSVSTLTIQRTQQEDSAVYLCASSLTSGRAMNGGELFFGEGSRLTVL.

The rearrangement uses TRBV25-1 and TRBJ2-7, with D perhaps TRBD1 or TRBD2 (5 bases each). The V end lost 4 bases, the J end lost 2 bases, and 6 bases lay between the germline ends. This CDR3 spans 12 amino acids. Germline CDR1 MGHDK, CDR2 SYGVNS. CDR3 DNA sequence: TGTGCCAGCAGTGTGGGGGCCTACGAGCAGTACTTC. Residues: CASSVGAYEQYF.

This clone has just one count. V and J are TRBV4-1 and TRBJ1-1; TRBD1 might be the D (6 bases). With 2 bases removed from V and 3 bases from J, the gap between germline ends came to 16 bases. This CDR3 is built from 16 residues. CDR1 and CDR2 (germline): MGHRA, YSYEKL. CDR3 DNA sequence: TGCGCCAGCAGCCAACTACTCACAGGGCGGGACACTGAAGCTTTCTTT. It encodes CASSQLLTGRDTEAFF.

The genes are TRBV2 and TRBJ2-7; 7 bases match TRBD2. V lost 7 bases to trimming and J lost 2 bases; unmatched junction nucleotides: 5. This CDR3 comprises 13 residues. Germline V gene sequence: CDR1 SNHLY, CDR2 FYNNEI. For the CDR3, the DNA is TGTGCCAGCACTAGCGGACCGACCTACGAGCAGTACTTC. It specifies CASTSGPTYEQYF.

This sequence joins TRBV19 and TRBJ1-5; D gene ambiguous. Germline CDR1 and CDR2: LNHDA and SQIVND (reference sequence). This CDR3 has 14 amino acids. Trimming removed 3 bases at V and 5 bases at J, with 11 bases between. CDR3 sequence: CASSISTPYQPQHF. DNA for the CDR3: TGTGCCAGTAGTATCTCCACACCTTATCAGCCCCAGCATTTT.

The chain links TRBV5-4 to TRBJ2-1, with D perhaps matching TRBD1 or TRBD2 (6 bases each). This CDR3 contains 18 residues. The V and J ends lost 3 bases and 0 bases respectively, with 19 bases between them. The germline V gene encodes CDR1 SGHNT and CDR2 YYREEE (reference sequence). CDR3 protein: CASSSLRAGHGSYNEQFF. CDR3 coding DNA: TGTGCCAGCAGCTCGCTCCGTGCGGGACACGGCTCCTACAATGAGCAGTTCTTC.

The chain couples TRBV30 to TRBJ2-7; 8 bases agree with TRBD2. V shed 7 bases, J shed 4 bases, and the junction held 12 bases outside the gene matches. Germline CDR1 reads GTSNPN; CDR2 reads SVGIG (reference sequence). The CDR3 runs to 14 residues. The CDR3 nucleotides are TGTGCCTCCGGGGGGGCCGACCCCCGGTACGAGCAGTACTTC. It is translated as CASGGADPRYEQYF.